Here is one T cell receptor (beta chain) with its context. This entry comes from a study of technical replicates of blood from several donors. Looked up from germline, CDR1 is MDHEN and CDR2 is SYDVKM. The CDR3 spans 17 residues. V shed 5 bases and J 5 bases; nucleotides not matched to a gene: 9. Using immunoSEQ multiplex PCR, the repertoire was profiled, and TCRdb retains in-frame clones only, with some absent. The sample includes some 85,000 clones, 96% of them seen just once. This sequence joins TRBV28 and TRBJ2-5; TRBD2 matches at 15 bases. The TCR comes from a human donor in good health. Sample: T cells isolated from PBMCs. In DNA, the CDR3 is TGTGCCAGCAGTCAGGGACTAGCGGGAGGCCGGGGGGAGACCCAGTACTTC. Its protein is CASSQGLAGGRGETQYF.